This T cell receptor (beta chain) was documented in a study of blood T cell repertoires in COVID-19. Study context: Recovery among Cohort 3 donors was established by two negative PCRs, clearance, or symptom resolution.

Those who participated ranged in age from roughly 18 to 90 years and resided in 20 to 25 US areas. Method: immunoSEQ multiplex PCR; TCRdb's copy keeps in-frame clones and lacks some. The sample shows a few hundred thousand clones, 70% to 90% of them seen only once. Sample: PBMCs or T cells enriched from blood (not recorded which). The receptor was derived from a man in his forties in a cohort exposed to, infected with or recovered from COVID-19 (not recorded which).

The CDR3 is CASRSLLGGGNTGELFF. CDR3 nucleotides: TGTGCCAGCAGATCATTACTTGGGGGAGGGAACACCGGGGAGCTGTTTTTT. The chain has TRBV27 and TRBJ2-2; TRBD2 is a possible D gene (6 bases). The CDR3 is made up of 17 amino acids. V was pared by 6 bases and J by 1 base, with 18 bases between. The V gene's germline CDR1 is MNHEY and CDR2 SMNVEV (reference sequence).